Detailed here is one TCR beta chain. The target of this receptor is not known. No clone much larger than this one lies a single base away; base qualities are absent. These data are taken from a study of T cell clones after liver transplantation (dated by TCRdb to between 2018 and 2021). For the study in its entirety: The samples were obtained from ITN030ST, a randomized trial that attempted immunosuppression withdrawal within 2 years after liver transplantation. Donor-reactive T cell clones were identified using TCRbeta sequencing after a pre-transplant mixed lymphocyte reaction and were then followed in post-transplant blood. Third party-reactive TCRbeta sequences from pre-transplant MLRs were also identified as an antigen-independent comparator for donor-reactive sequences. Three of the eight recipients were HCV-positive; the others were transplanted for non-autoimmune, non-viral indications. No induction therapy was given to the subjects, and standard immunosuppression was administered until randomization at 12-24 months post-transplant. Tolerance meant complete immunosuppression withdrawal for at least one year without liver enzymes rising beyond twice the upper limit of normal. Blood samples were taken pre-transplant, pre-randomization before withdrawal, and post-randomization after full withdrawal or failed withdrawal. The study cohort included 8 liver transplant recipients, of whom 3 were classified as tolerant and 5 as non-tolerant.

Thawed unstimulated PBMCs were stained for CD3, CD4 and CD8 and FACS-sorted into CD3+CD4+ and CD3+CD8+ populations. Each of the 8 studied subjects was randomized to immunosuppression withdrawal. The Qiagen DNeasy Blood and Tissue Kit was used to isolate genomic DNA. Here is what the overall study found, with its caveats: Circulating donor-reactive CD4 TCRbeta sequences fell significantly post-transplant in 5 of 8 subjects, irrespective of tolerance or HCV status. In two subjects, low numbers of available donor cells limited the measurable donor-reactive repertoire. Because of small, heterogeneous patient numbers and non-standardized post-transplant time points, the conclusions were only preliminary. Since no allograft tissue specimens were available, donor-reactive T cells may have migrated into the graft instead of being deleted. After accounting for repertoire turnover, donor-reactive detection was significantly reduced in 7 of 8 subjects for CD4 and 8 of 8 for CD8. A greater decline was seen for donor-reactive sequences than for third party-reactive sequences, suggesting partial antigen-specific deletion unrelated to withdrawal success.

High-throughput TCRbeta CDR3 sequencing of frozen genomic DNA was performed by immunoSEQ, including PCR amplification, mapping, bias correction and internal controls. The original pipeline was this. Only productive rearrangements were retained, with each unique TCRbeta sequence defined by its CDR3 nucleotide sequence together with its V and J gene. A sequence counted as donor-reactive only if the sequence showed at least 5-fold expansion in CFSE-low cells compared with unstimulated pre-transplant cells and had a frequency of at least 0.01%. To ensure at least 90% detection power, minimum frequency thresholds were set for each subject based on that subject's lowest-template unstimulated sample. Jensen-Shannon divergence between the top 1000 TCRbeta sequences post- versus pre-transplant served as the measure of repertoire turnover. Two-sided Fisher's exact tests were used to test for changes in how often donor-reactive sequences were detected. What TCRdb holds here is the immuneACCESS table cut down to in-frame rearrangements. Part of the clones is not present; checked against another copy, under half of the missing clones reflect an unresolved V gene, and the others are unexplained. D and trimming were read from the DNA, whereas the V and J calls and clone size are those reported in that table. This sample comprises around 30,000 clones, about 95% of them detected only once. 25% to 30% of the sample goes to the ten largest clones.

After removal of 5 bases from V and 8 bases from J, the junction retains 6 bases not matched to a gene. Reading from cysteine to phenylalanine, the CDR3 counts 14 amino acids. The read is trimmed to its CDR3 DNA, 42 bases read in frame from base 1. CDR1 and CDR2 are read off the germline V gene as SGHVS and FNYEAQ. The sequence was obtained from a human patient who received a liver transplant. After a transplant, the graft donor may have provided part of the T cells. This sample comprised CD8+ T cells from blood, obtained 12 months after liver transplant. The chain couples TRBV7-6 to TRBJ2-1; 10 middle bases align to TRBD1. This receptor carries the CDR3 CASSRGQGGYEQFF. The base sequence is TGTGCCAGCAGCCGCGGACAGGGGGGATATGAGCAGTTCTTC.